Below, 24 T cell receptor beta chains from the same sample are listed, as sequenced in a study of blood T cell repertoires in COVID-19. Method: immunoSEQ multiplex PCR; TCRdb's copy keeps in-frame clones and lacks some. The sample lists about 140,000 clones, around 73% seen once, with more than 8.5% in the top ten. The sequenced sample was peripheral blood. Receptors were obtained from a woman aged 45 to 65 with active or convalescent COVID-19.

The V call is TRBV7-8, the J call TRBJ1-3; 8 bases line up with TRBD1. Germline CDR1 is SGHVS and CDR2 is FQNEAQ. V lost 3 bases and J lost 0; bases outside the gene matches: 4. The CDR3 sequence is 16 residues long. The CDR3 nucleotides are TGTGCCAGCAGCTTTTGGGGACAGGACTCTGGAAACACCATATATTTT. It encodes CASSFWGQDSGNTIYF.

This chain joins TRBV7-2 and TRBJ2-3; 9 nucleotides agree with TRBD2. Germline V gene sequence: CDR1 SGHTA, CDR2 FQGNSA. This CDR3 comprises 15 residues. Unmatched junction bases numbered 5, after V lost 3 bases and J lost 4 bases. The chain's CDR3 is CASSFSGSSADTQYF. The CDR3 DNA reads TGTGCCAGCAGCTTTAGCGGGAGTTCCGCAGATACGCAGTATTTT.

The chain employs TRBV5-1 and TRBJ1-6; D perhaps matches TRBD1 (5 bases). The V and J ends lost 0 bases and 9 bases respectively, with 16 bases between them. The CDR3 has 16 amino acids. CDR1 SGHRS and CDR2 YFSETQ come from the germline V gene. The CDR3 DNA sequence: TGCGCCAGCAGCTTGGACCGGGGGGGACTAATTTCACCCCTCCACTTT. It codes for CASSLDRGGLISPLHF.

This chain uses TRBV5-1 with TRBJ2-2, with 11 bases aligning to TRBD1. The CDR3 length is 16 residues. Germline values: CDR1 SGHRS, CDR2 YFSETQ. Trimming took 4 bases from V and 4 from J; bases not matched to a gene: 6. CDR3 nucleotides: TGCGCCAGCAGCGATACCGGGACAGGGGGCACCGGGGAGCTGTTTTTT. As protein: CASSDTGTGGTGELFF.

This clone was observed many times. This chain links TRBV6-2 or TRBV6-3 with TRBJ1-1; D is possibly TRBD1 (6 bases). The CDR3 consists of 14 residues. V was shortened by 2 bases and J by 0 bases, with 7 bases between the two germline ends. Germline CDR1 MNHEY, CDR2 SVGEGT. The CDR3 DNA reads as TGTGCCAGCAGTTACGGGGACATGAACACTGAAGCTTTCTTT. Translated, it gives CASSYGDMNTEAFF.

CDR3 in amino acids: CATSDPRQADGEQFF. The CDR3 DNA sequence: TGTGCCACCAGTGATCCTCGACAGGCCGACGGTGAGCAGTTCTTC. This chain uses TRBV24-1 with TRBJ2-1, with D possibly TRBD1 on 6 matching bases. This CDR3 has 15 residues. Trimming removed 3 bases at V and 9 bases at J, with 17 bases between. Germline V gene lookup returns CDR1 KGHDR and CDR2 SFDVKD.

The gene calls are TRBV7-6 and TRBJ1-5; D is perhaps TRBD1 (6 bases). V gave up 4 bases and J gave up 5 bases, with 18 bases separating them. The CDR3 consists of 16 residues. Germline V gene sequence: CDR1 SGHVS, CDR2 FNYEAQ. The CDR3 region has the DNA TGTGCCAGCAGCTCCAAGCAGGGGTTAAGGGATCAGCCCCAGCATTTT. As protein: CASSSKQGLRDQPQHF.

V is TRBV7-9 and J is TRBJ2-7; D possibly corresponds to TRBD2 (6 bases). Germline-derived CDR1 and CDR2 are SEHNR and FQNEAQ (reference sequence). V shed 4 bases and J shed 3 bases, with 19 bases lying between them. The CDR3 length is 16 residues. The CDR3 bases are TGTGCCAGCAGCTCTCTTTTAGGTAGCGGAGTCTACGAGCAGTACTTC. Translating gives CASSSLLGSGVYEQYF.

The chain links TRBV7-3 to TRBJ2-3, with D tentatively TRBD1 (7 bases). Trimming cost V 5 bases and J 0 bases, with 12 bases left between them. The V gene's germline CDR1 is SGHTA and CDR2 FQGTGA. This CDR3 contains 15 residues. CDR3 loop: CASSRAGGSTDTQYF. CDR3 DNA sequence: TGTGCCAGCAGCAGGGCAGGGGGGAGCACAGATACGCAGTATTTT.

This chain connects TRBV7-9 to TRBJ2-5; D is uncertain. Germline CDR1 reads SEHNR; CDR2 reads FQNEAQ (reference sequence). This CDR3 comprises 12 residues. The V gene lost 0 bases and the J gene lost 5 bases, with 4 bases spanning the gap. In DNA, the CDR3 is TGTGCCAGCAGCTTAGCCGGTGAGACCCAGTACTTC. Its protein is CASSLAGETQYF.

V usage is TRBV7-2 and J usage is TRBJ2-5; D is perhaps TRBD1 (6 bases). V lost 3 bases and J lost 2, with 7 bases in between. The CDR3 consists of 13 residues. Per the germline V gene, CDR1 is SGHTA and CDR2 is FQGNSA. CDR3 sequence: CASSFGTQETQYF. Written as DNA, the CDR3 is TGTGCCAGCAGCTTTGGGACACAAGAGACCCAGTACTTC.

This clone turned up a few times. V gene TRBV6-5 combines with J gene TRBJ1-5; 7 nucleotides line up with TRBD1. J gave up 9 bases and V 8 bases, and 10 bases lay outside the gene matches. This CDR3 is 13 amino acids long. Germline-derived CDR1 and CDR2 are MNHEY and SVGAGI. The CDR3 region is CASSEGAKWPQHF. CDR3 nucleotides: TGTGCCAGCTCGGAGGGGGCCAAGTGGCCCCAGCATTTT.

The V gene is TRBV30, the J gene TRBJ1-1; TRBD1 aligns across 10 bases. In germline, CDR1 is GTSNPN, CDR2 SVGIG (reference sequence). V shed 2 bases, J shed 10 bases, and the junction held 7 bases outside the gene matches. This CDR3 has 13 amino acids. The CDR3 nucleotides are TGTGCCTGGAGTAAAGGGACAGGGGACGGAGCTTTCTTT. It translates to CAWSKGTGDGAFF.

In this sample, this clone turned up a few times. CDR3: CASSVDRGDSGNTIYF. The CDR3 region has the DNA TGCGCCAGCAGCGTGGACAGGGGGGACTCTGGAAACACCATATATTTT. The chain is built from TRBV5-1 and TRBJ1-3, with 10 nucleotides matching TRBD1. This CDR3 has 16 residues. The V gene end was trimmed by 4 bases and the J gene end by 0 bases; junction bases not matched to a gene: 4. In germline, CDR1 is SGHRS, CDR2 YFSETQ.

This chain links TRBV6-5 with TRBJ1-2, with 9 bases aligning to TRBD1. Germline CDR1 reads MNHEY; CDR2 reads SVGAGI. This CDR3 comprises 14 residues. Germline trimming cut 5 bases from V and 4 bases from J; bases unmatched to any gene: 5. In DNA form, the CDR3 reads TGTGCCAGCAGTCCTCCGGGACAGGGCTATGGCTACACCTTC. This translates into CASSPPGQGYGYTF.

The V call is TRBV2, the J call TRBJ1-2, with 7 positions matching TRBD1. The CDR3 covers 16 residues. Germline CDR1 reads SNHLY; CDR2 reads FYNNEI. The ends lost 0 bases at V and 0 bases at J; junction bases unmatched: 4. The CDR3 DNA sequence: TGTGCCAGCAGTGAAGCGCCAGGGGGATCTAACTATGGCTACACCTTC. It specifies CASSEAPGGSNYGYTF. The full variable domain, its missing parts supplied by reference TRBV2 and TRBJ1-2, is EPEVTQTPSHQVTQMGQEVILRCVPISNHLYFYWYRQILGQKVEFLVSFYNNEISEKSEIFDDQFSVERPDGSNFTLKIRSTKLEDSAMYFCASSEAPGGSNYGYTFGSGTRLTVV.

The chain links TRBV9 to TRBJ1-2, with D hard to call. Germline lookup yields CDR1 SGDLS and CDR2 YYNGEE. The V and J ends lost 0 bases and 4 bases respectively, with 10 bases between them. The CDR3 loop spans 14 amino acids. CDR3 sequence: CASSVEARGYGYTF. CDR3 sequence (DNA): TGTGCCAGCAGCGTAGAAGCCCGGGGCTATGGCTACACCTTC.

This clone was seen just once. The chain carries TRBV11-1 and TRBJ2-7; D is possibly TRBD2 (6 bases). Trimming cost V 4 bases and J 2 bases, with 12 bases left between them. CDR1 is SGHAT and CDR2 is FQDESV in the germline V gene (reference sequence). There are 14 residues in the CDR3. Here the CDR3 DNA reads TGTGCCAGCAGCTCGTTCGGGGGAACCTACGAGCAGTACTTC. It encodes CASSSFGGTYEQYF.

The V gene is TRBV11-2, the J gene TRBJ1-2; D might be TRBD1 (5 bases). There are 16 residues in the CDR3. V lost 0 bases, J lost 4 bases, and 15 bases lay in between. Germline loops: CDR1 SGHAT, CDR2 FQNNGV. The CDR3, as DNA: TGTGCCAGCAGCTTAGATCTCCAGGGTTATTCCTATGGCTACACCTTC. Its translation is CASSLDLQGYSYGYTF.

The rearrangement uses TRBV28 and TRBJ2-3, with 11 positions matching TRBD2. CDR1 MDHEN and CDR2 SYDVKM come from the germline V gene. V trimming: 3 bases; J trimming: 5 bases; junction bases outside the gene matches: 4. CDR3 size: 15 residues. CDR3 coding DNA: TGTGCCAGCAGTTTTAGCGGGAGGGAGGTAGATACGCAGTATTTT. It specifies CASSFSGREVDTQYF. Combining the CDR3 with reference TRBV28 and TRBJ2-3 gives the whole variable domain DVKVTQSSRYLVKRTGEKVFLECVQDMDHENMFWYRQDPGLGLRLIYFSYDVKMKEKGDIPEGYSVSREKKERFSLILESASTNQTSMYLCASSFSGREVDTQYFGPGTRLTVL.

This clone was counted a few times. The chain joins TRBV6-4 to TRBJ1-1, with D possibly matching TRBD1 (5 bases). CDR3 length equals 13 residues. Trimming left V 3 bases short and J 10 bases short, with 15 bases between. CDR1 is MRHNA, CDR2 SNTAGT, per germline. This CDR3 is CASSEDTPKSAFF. CDR3 sequence (DNA): TGTGCCAGCAGTGAGGACACCCCAAAGTCAGCTTTCTTT.

This clone was observed a few times. The CDR3 sequence: CASSLGITGGYGYTF. In DNA, the CDR3 is TGTGCCAGCAGCTTAGGGATCACAGGGGGCTATGGCTACACCTTC. The chain links TRBV7-9 to TRBJ1-2; TRBD1 agrees at 8 bases. The CDR3 length is 15 residues. V was clipped by 1 base and J by 4 bases; unmatched bases: 5. Germline CDR1 SEHNR, CDR2 FQNEAQ (reference sequence).

This chain uses TRBV12-5 with TRBJ2-3, with 15 bases that match TRBD2. CDR3 length: 17 residues. Germline CDR1 LGHNT, CDR2 FRNRAP. V was clipped by 1 base and J by 4 bases; unmatched bases: 3. In DNA, the CDR3 is TGTGCTAGTGGTTTGGCGGGACTAGCGGGGGGACCAGATACGCAGTATTTT. It specifies CASGLAGLAGGPDTQYF.

The CDR3 coding sequence is TGTGCCTGGACCTCCGGGATATTAGATGCTAACTATGGCTACACCTTC. Its translation: CAWTSGILDANYGYTF. The V and J genes are TRBV30 and TRBJ1-2; D ambiguous. The V gene lost 4 bases and the J gene lost 0 bases, with 18 bases spanning the gap. The CDR3 has 16 amino acids. In germline, CDR1 is GTSNPN, CDR2 SVGIG (reference sequence).